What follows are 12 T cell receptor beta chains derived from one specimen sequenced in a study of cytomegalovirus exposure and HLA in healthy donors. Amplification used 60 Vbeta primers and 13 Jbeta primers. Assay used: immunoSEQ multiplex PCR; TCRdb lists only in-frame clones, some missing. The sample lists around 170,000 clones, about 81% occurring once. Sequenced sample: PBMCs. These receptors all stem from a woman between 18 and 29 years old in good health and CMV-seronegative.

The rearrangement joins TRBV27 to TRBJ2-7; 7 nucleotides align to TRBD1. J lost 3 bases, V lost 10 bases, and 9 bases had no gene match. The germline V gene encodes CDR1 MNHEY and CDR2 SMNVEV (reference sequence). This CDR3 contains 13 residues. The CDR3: CATSVAGGYEQYF. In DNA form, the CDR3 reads TGTGCCACCTCGGTGGCAGGGGGCTACGAGCAGTACTTC.

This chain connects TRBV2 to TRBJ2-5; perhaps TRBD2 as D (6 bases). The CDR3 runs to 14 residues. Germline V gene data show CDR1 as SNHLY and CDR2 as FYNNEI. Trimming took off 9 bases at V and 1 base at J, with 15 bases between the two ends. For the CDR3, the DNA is TGTGCCAGTCGGGAGACAGAGGCCCAAGAGACCCAGTACTTC. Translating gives CASRETEAQETQYF. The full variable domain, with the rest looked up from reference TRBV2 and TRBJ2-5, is EPEVTQTPSHQVTQMGQEVILRCVPISNHLYFYWYRQILGQKVEFLVSFYNNEISEKSEIFDDQFSVERPDGSNFTLKIRSTKLEDSAMYFCASRETEAQETQYFGPGTRLLVL.

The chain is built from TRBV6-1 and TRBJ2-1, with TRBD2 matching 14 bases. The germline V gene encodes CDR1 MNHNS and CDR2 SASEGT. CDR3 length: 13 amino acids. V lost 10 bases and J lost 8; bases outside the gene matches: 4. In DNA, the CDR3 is TGTGCCACCGGACTAGCGGGGGGTTATGAGCAGTTCTTC. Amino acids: CATGLAGGYEQFF.

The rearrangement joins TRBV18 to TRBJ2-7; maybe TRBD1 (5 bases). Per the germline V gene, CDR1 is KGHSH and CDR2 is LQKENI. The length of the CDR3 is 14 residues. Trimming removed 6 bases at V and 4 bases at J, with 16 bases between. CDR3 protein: CASSPSGSGYEQYF. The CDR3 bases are TGTGCCAGCTCGCCGTCCGGGTCAGGGTACGAGCAGTACTTC.

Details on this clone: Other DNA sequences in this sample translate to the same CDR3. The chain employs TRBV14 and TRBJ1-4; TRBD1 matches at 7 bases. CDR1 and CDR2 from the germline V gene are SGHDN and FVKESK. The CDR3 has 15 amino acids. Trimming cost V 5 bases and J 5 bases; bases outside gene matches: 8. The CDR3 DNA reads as TGTGCCAGCAGCTTACGGACAGGAGGGAATGAAAAACTGTTTTTT. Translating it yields CASSLRTGGNEKLFF.

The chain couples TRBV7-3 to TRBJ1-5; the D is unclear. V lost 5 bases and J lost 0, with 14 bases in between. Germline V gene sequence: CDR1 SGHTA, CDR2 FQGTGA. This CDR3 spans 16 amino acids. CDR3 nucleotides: TGTGCCAGCAGCCTCCGGAGCGTAAATAGCAATCAGCCCCAGCATTTT. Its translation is CASSLRSVNSNQPQHF.

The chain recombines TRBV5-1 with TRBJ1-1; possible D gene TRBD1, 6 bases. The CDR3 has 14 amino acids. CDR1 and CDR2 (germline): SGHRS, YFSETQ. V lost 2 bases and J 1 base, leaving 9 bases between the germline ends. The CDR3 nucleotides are TGCGCCAGCAGCTTCGGGACACAGAACACTGAAGCTTTCTTT. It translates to CASSFGTQNTEAFF.

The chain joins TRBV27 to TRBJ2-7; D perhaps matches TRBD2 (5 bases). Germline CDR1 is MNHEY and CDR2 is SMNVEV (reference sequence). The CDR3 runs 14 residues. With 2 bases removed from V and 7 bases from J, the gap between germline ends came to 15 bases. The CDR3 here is CASSLSPGKWEQYF. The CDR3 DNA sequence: TGTGCCAGCAGTTTAAGCCCGGGAAAGTGGGAGCAGTACTTC.

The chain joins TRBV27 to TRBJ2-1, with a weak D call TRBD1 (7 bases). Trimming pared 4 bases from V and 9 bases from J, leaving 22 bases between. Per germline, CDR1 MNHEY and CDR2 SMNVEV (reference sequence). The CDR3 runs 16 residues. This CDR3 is CASSWAGQRFPTEQFF. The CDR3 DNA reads TGTGCCAGCAGTTGGGCGGGACAGAGGTTCCCCACTGAGCAGTTCTTC.

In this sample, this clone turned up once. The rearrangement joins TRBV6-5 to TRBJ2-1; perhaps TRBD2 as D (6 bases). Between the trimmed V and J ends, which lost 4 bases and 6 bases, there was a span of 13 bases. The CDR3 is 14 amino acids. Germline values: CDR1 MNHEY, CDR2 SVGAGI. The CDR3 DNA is TGTGCCAGCAGTTCCTTGGGACTGCTCAATGAGCAGTTCTTC. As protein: CASSSLGLLNEQFF.

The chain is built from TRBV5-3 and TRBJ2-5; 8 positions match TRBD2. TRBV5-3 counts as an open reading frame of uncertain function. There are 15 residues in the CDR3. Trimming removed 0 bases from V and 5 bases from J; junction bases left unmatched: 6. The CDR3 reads CARSLGTSRAETQYF. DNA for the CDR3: TGTGCCAGAAGCTTGGGGACTAGCCGGGCGGAGACCCAGTACTTC.

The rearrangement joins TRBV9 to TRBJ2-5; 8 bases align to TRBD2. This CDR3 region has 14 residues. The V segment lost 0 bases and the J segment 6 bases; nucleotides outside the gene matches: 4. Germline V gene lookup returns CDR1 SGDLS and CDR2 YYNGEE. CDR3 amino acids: CASSVVPSGQTQYF. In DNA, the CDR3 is TGTGCCAGCAGCGTAGTTCCTAGCGGGCAGACCCAGTACTTC. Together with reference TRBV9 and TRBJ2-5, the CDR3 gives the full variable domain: DSGVTQTPKHLITATGQRVTLRCSPRSGDLSVYWYQQSLDQGLQFLIQYYNGEERAKGNILERFSAQQFPDLHSELNLSSLELGDSALYFCASSVVPSGQTQYFGPGTRLLVL.